Sequencing of this TCR beta chain was carried out in a study of response to subunit inactivated influenza vaccine. The CDR3 has 15 amino acids. From germline, CDR1 is MGHDK and CDR2 SYGVNS. V was clipped by 9 bases and J by 2 bases, with 19 bases between them. TCRdb ran MiXCR on the RT-PCR reads and lists one entry per CDR3 protein. The data show hundreds of thousands of distinct CDR3 sequences, approximately 14% seen once. The sample holds many counts of this clonotype. Its antigen is still unknown. Whole-study findings and limits: Authors suggested seasonal influenza vaccinations each recruit few new T cells.

The chain carries TRBV25-1 and TRBJ2-5; a possible D gene is TRBD2 (5 bases). The source is a man over 45 who received an inactivated influenza vaccine. The source material was PBMCs from blood, sampled about 13 days after vaccination. The CDR3 sequence: CASSHLQDYQETQYF. The CDR3 DNA follows: TGTGCCAGTTCACATCTTCAAGACTATCAAGAGACCCAGTACTTC.